Following are 12 T cell receptor beta chains from one sample sequenced in a study of T-cell reconstitution after alpha-beta-depleted transplantation in children. Researchers prepared the TCRbeta library using unique molecular identifiers, the study reports. Each CDR3 protein is one row after TCRdb ran MiXCR on the PCR reads. The table lists about 540,000 distinct CDR3 sequences, around 27% of them singletons. The specimen was PBMCs, collected before TCRalphabeta/CD19-depleted stem cell transplant. These receptors were obtained from a boy under two years old with Wiskott-Aldrich syndrome, due to receive a stem cell transplant.

This clonotype was counted a few times. This chain links TRBV5-1 with TRBJ2-2; 8 bases fit TRBD2. CDR1 is SGHRS, CDR2 YFSETQ, per germline. V gave up 2 bases and J gave up 1 base; unmatched junction bases: 4. This CDR3 spans 16 amino acids. As DNA, the CDR3 is TGCGCCAGCAGCTTCGGTAGCGGGATGAACACCGGGGAGCTGTTTTTT. Translating gives CASSFGSGMNTGELFF.

This clonotype is a singleton in its sample. Its ends do not fully match the called genes, so a read error is possible. This rearrangement joins TRBV20-1 to TRBJ1-1; a possible D gene is TRBD1 (5 bases). Germline lookup yields CDR1 DFQATT and CDR2 SNEGSKA (reference sequence). This CDR3 comprises 15 residues. The CDR3 region is CSGRGAGRLNTEAFF. CDR3 DNA: TGCAGTGGTAGAGGGGCCGGTCGGCTGAACACTGAAGCTTTCTTT.

This chain connects TRBV20-1 to TRBJ2-4, with 10 bases matching TRBD2. The CDR3 totals 15 residues. J was trimmed by 12 bases and V by 3 bases; bases with no gene match: 14. Germline CDR1 is DFQATT and CDR2 is SNEGSKA (reference sequence). In nucleotides, the CDR3 is TGCAGTGCTAGTCCCCGGGCTAGCGGGAGTTCTACTCAGTACTTC. Translating it yields CSASPRASGSSTQYF.

DNA for the CDR3: TGCGCCAGCAGCTTTTTGGGACAGGGCCTATCAGATACGCAGTATTTT. This sequence encodes CASSFLGQGLSDTQYF. The V call is TRBV5-1, the J call TRBJ2-3; 9 nucleotides align to TRBD1. CDR1 and CDR2 from the germline V gene are SGHRS and YFSETQ. Trimming at V came to 2 bases and at J to 4 bases, leaving 8 bases not matched to a gene. CDR3 length: 16 amino acids.

CDR3 DNA: TGTGCCAGCAGCGCGTGGGGGGGACAGGGGATCGATACGCAGTATTTT. Its translation: CASSAWGGQGIDTQYF. The chain is built from TRBV9 and TRBJ2-3; 10 bases agree with TRBD1. Germline trimming cut 3 bases from V and 6 bases from J; bases unmatched to any gene: 10. Germline V gene sequence: CDR1 SGDLS, CDR2 YYNGEE. This CDR3 spans 16 amino acids.

This clonotype has just a few counts. V is TRBV7-8 and J is TRBJ1-2; TRBD1 is a possible D gene (5 bases). The CDR3 totals 13 residues. From germline, CDR1 is SGHVS and CDR2 FQNEAQ. V lost 3 bases and J 2 bases, leaving 7 bases between the germline ends. The CDR3 bases are TGTGCCAGCAGCTTCCCAGGGAACTATGGCTACACCTTC. This translates into CASSFPGNYGYTF.

J is TRBJ2-5 and V is TRBV5-6; weak D call: TRBD2 (6 bases). The CDR3 runs 14 residues. Trimming cost V 5 bases and J 3 bases, with 14 bases left between them. The V gene's germline CDR1 is SGHDT and CDR2 YYEEEE. CDR3 in DNA: TGTGCCAGCAGTTTTCGGGGCGGGGAAGAGACCCAGTACTTC. This gives the protein CASSFRGGEETQYF.

This clonotype was picked up a small number of times. This chain connects TRBV24-1 to TRBJ2-1; TRBD2 agrees at 11 bases. The junction had 3 bases not matched to a gene; V was cut back by 4 bases and J by 5 bases. In germline, CDR1 is KGHDR, CDR2 SFDVKD. This CDR3 has 15 residues. CDR3 bases: TGTGCCACCAGTGAAACTAGCGGGAGCGACAATGAGCAGTTCTTC. Amino acids: CATSETSGSDNEQFF.

The chain combines TRBV2 with TRBJ1-5; the match to TRBD1 covers 9 bases. The V and J ends lost 5 bases and 5 bases, in that order; junction bases with no gene match: 10. The V gene's germline CDR1 is SNHLY and CDR2 FYNNEI. CDR3 length: 16 residues. CDR3 coding DNA: TGTGCCAGCAGTACTCCGGGACAGGGCGGGGATCAGCCCCAGCATTTT. Amino acids: CASSTPGQGGDQPQHF.

The V gene is TRBV15, the J gene TRBJ1-4; D is unclear. This CDR3 spans 18 amino acids. CDR1 LNHNV and CDR2 YYDKDF come from the germline V gene (reference sequence). Trimming stripped 1 base from V and 0 bases from J, with 15 bases between. This chain's CDR3 is CATSRAIISSATNEKLFF. CDR3 nucleotide sequence: TGTGCCACCAGCAGAGCTATAATAAGCAGTGCAACTAATGAAAAACTGTTTTTT. Using reference TRBV15 and TRBJ1-4 for the parts outside the CDR3, the full variable domain is DAMVIQNPRYQVTQFGKPVTLSCSQTLNHNVMYWYQQKSSQAPKLLFHYYDKDFNNEADTPDNFQSRRPNTSFCFLDIRSPGLGDTAMYLCATSRAIISSATNEKLFFGSGTQLSVL.

This chain uses TRBV5-5 with TRBJ2-1, with 9 bases fitting TRBD2. CDR1 is SGHKS and CDR2 is YYEKEE in the germline V gene (reference sequence). The CDR3 loop spans 16 amino acids. V gave up 3 bases and J gave up 8 bases; unmatched junction bases: 12. CDR3 sequence (DNA): TGTGCCAGCAGCTACCCGGATAGCGGGAGAGACGATGAGCAGTTCTTC. It yields the protein CASSYPDSGRDDEQFF.

This clonotype was picked up a small number of times. This chain connects TRBV9 to TRBJ2-1, with 11 bases lining up with TRBD2. The CDR3 spans 17 residues. The V segment lost 4 bases and the J segment 4 bases; nucleotides outside the gene matches: 10. Germline V gene lookup returns CDR1 SGDLS and CDR2 YYNGEE. The CDR3 sequence: CASSLTTSGKIYNEQFF. The CDR3 nucleotides are TGTGCCAGCAGCCTAACGACTAGCGGGAAAATATACAATGAGCAGTTCTTC.